The text below deals with one T cell receptor (beta chain). The data belong to a study of identical twins. This CDR3 comprises 14 residues. Trimming removed 6 bases from V and 1 base from J, with 12 bases in between. TCRdb re-derived calls from the 5' RACE reads in MiXCR, one entry per CDR3 protein. The sample lists roughly 480,000 distinct CDR3 sequences; 20% to 25% were seen once. This sample was shared with a second study, whose subject was T cells expressing NK-cell markers. According to that study: The study found these clonotypes also leading the CD3+CD56-NKG2C+ fraction in four donors.

The specimen sequenced was CD4+ T cells sorted from blood. This receptor was obtained from a woman under 30 in good health. The chain has TRBV12-3 or TRBV12-4 and TRBJ1-1; D not resolved. The CDR3 coding sequence is TGTGCCAGCAGATTAAGGACGGCGAACACTGAAGCTTTCTTT. Translated, it gives CASRLRTANTEAFF.